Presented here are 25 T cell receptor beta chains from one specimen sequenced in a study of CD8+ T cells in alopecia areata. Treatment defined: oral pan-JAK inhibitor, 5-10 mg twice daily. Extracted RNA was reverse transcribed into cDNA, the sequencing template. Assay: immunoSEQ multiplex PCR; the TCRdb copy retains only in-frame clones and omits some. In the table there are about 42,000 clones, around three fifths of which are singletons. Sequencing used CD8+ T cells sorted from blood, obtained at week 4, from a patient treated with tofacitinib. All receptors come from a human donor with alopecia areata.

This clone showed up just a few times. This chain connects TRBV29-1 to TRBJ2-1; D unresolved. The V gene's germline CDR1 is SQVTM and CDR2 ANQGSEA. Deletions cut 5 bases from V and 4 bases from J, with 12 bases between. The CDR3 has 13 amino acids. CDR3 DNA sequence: TGCAGCGTTAACCATCGAGAATACAATGAGCAGTTCTTC. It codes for CSVNHREYNEQFF.

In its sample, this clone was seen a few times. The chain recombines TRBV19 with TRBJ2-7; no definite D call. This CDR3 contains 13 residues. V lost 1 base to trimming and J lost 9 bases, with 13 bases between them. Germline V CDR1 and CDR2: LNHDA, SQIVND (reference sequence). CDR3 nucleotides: TGTGCCAGTAGTATAGCCGTGGGCAGGCTGCAGTACTTC. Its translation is CASSIAVGRLQYF.

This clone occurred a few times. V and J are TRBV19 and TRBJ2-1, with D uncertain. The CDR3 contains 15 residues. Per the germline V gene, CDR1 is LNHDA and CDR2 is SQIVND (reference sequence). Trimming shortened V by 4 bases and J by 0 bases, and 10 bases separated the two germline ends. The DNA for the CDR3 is TGTGCCAGTAGTAATCTATGGGGCTCCTACAATGAGCAGTTCTTC. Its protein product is CASSNLWGSYNEQFF.

CDR3 bases: TGTGCCAGCTCACCCCGGGTCTATGGCTACACCTTC. Residues: CASSPRVYGYTF. V usage is TRBV18 and J usage is TRBJ1-2, with D unresolved. This CDR3 is built from 12 residues. The ends were cut back, 3 bases at V and 4 bases at J, with 6 bases in the middle. The germline V gene has CDR1 KGHSH and CDR2 LQKENI.

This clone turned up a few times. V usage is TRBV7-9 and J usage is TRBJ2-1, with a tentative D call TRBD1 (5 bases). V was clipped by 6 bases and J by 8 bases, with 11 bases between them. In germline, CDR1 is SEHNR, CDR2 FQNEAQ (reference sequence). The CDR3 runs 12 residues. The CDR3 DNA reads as TGTGCCAGCAGTCCCGGACACGATGAGCAGTTCTTC. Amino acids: CASSPGHDEQFF.

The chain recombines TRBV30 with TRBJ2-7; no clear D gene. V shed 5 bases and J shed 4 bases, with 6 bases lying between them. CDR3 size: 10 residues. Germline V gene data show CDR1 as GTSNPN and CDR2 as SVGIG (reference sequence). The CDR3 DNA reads TGTGCCTGGGGCCAATACGAGCAGTACTTC. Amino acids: CAWGQYEQYF.

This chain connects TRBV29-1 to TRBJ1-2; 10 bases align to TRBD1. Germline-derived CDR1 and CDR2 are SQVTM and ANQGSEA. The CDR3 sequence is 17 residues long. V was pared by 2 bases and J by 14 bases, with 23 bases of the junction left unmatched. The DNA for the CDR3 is TGCAGCGTTGAAAATTGGGGGCGTGGGGACAGGGGAAAGGGTAGGACCTTC. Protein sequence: CSVENWGRGDRGKGRTF.

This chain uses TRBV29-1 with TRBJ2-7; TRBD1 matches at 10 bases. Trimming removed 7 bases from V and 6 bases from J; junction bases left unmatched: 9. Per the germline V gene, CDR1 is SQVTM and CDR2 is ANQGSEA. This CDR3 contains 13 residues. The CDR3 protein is CSARTGGTGEQYF. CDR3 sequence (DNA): TGCAGCGCACGGACAGGGGGAACGGGCGAGCAGTACTTC.

The CDR3 is CSVAGVGETQYF. CDR3 nucleotides: TGCAGCGTTGCGGGGGTGGGAGAGACCCAGTACTTC. V gene TRBV29-1 combines with J gene TRBJ2-5; D perhaps matches TRBD2 (6 bases). Germline V gene lookup returns CDR1 SQVTM and CDR2 ANQGSEA. V was trimmed by 4 bases and J by 4 bases, leaving 10 bases between them. The CDR3 sequence is 12 residues long.

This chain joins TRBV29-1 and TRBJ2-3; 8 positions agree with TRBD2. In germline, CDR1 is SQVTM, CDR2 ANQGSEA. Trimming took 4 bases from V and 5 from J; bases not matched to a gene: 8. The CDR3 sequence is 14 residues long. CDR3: CSVVGRGAVDTQYF. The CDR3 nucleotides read TGCAGCGTTGTAGGGCGGGGGGCGGTAGATACGCAGTATTTT.

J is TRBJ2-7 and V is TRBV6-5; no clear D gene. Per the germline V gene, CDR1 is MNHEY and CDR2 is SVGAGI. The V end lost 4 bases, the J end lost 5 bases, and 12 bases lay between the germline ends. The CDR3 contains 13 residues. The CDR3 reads CASSSPLKDEQYF. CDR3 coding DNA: TGTGCCAGCAGTTCTCCCTTAAAGGACGAGCAGTACTTC.

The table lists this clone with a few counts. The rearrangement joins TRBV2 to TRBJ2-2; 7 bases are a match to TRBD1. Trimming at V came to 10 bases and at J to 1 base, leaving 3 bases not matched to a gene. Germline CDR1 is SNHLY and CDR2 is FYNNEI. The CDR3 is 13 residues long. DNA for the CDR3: TGTGCCATCCGGACAGGGAACACCGGGGAGCTGTTTTTT. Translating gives CAIRTGNTGELFF. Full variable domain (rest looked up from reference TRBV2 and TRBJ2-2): EPEVTQTPSHQVTQMGQEVILRCVPISNHLYFYWYRQILGQKVEFLVSFYNNEISEKSEIFDDQFSVERPDGSNFTLKIRSTKLEDSAMYFCAIRTGNTGELFFGEGSRLTVL.

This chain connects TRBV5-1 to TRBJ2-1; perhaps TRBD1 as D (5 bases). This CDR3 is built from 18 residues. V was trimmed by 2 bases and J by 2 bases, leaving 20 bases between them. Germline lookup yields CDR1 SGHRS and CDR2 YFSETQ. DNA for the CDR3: TGCGCCAGCAGCTTAGTTAATGGGGCAGGCTATACCTACAATGAGCAGTTCTTC. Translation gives CASSLVNGAGYTYNEQFF.

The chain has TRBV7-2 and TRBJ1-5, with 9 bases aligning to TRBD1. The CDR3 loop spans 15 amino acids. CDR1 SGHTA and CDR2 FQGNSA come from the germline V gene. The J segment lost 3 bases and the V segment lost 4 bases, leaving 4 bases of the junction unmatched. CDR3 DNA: TGTGCCAGCAGCTCGGGACAGGGATTCAATCAGCCCCAGCATTTT. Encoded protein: CASSSGQGFNQPQHF.

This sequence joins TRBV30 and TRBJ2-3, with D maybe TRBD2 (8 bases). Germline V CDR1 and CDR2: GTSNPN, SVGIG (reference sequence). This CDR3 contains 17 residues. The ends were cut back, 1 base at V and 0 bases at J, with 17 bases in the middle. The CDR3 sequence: CAWSAAGGGQSTDTQYF. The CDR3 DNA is TGTGCCTGGAGTGCGGCCGGGGGGGGACAGAGCACAGATACGCAGTATTTT.

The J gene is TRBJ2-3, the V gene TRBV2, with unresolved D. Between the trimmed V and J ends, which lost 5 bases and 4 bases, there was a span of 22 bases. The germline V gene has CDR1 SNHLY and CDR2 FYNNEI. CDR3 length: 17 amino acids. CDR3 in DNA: TGTGCCAGCAGTCCCGAAAATCGACTGATAGATCCAGATACGCAGTATTTT. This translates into CASSPENRLIDPDTQYF.

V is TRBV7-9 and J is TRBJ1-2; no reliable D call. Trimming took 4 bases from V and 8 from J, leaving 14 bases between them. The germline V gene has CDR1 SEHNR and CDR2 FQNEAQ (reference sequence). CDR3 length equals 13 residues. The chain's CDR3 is CASSSDDRAGYTF. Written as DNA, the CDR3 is TGTGCCAGCAGCTCAGATGACCGCGCCGGCTACACCTTC.

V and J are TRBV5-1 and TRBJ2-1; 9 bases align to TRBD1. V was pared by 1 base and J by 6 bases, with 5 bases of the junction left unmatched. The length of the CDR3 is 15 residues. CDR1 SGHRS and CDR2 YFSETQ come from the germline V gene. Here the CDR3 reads CASSLRDRASNEQFF. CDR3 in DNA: TGCGCCAGCAGCTTGAGGGACAGGGCTTCCAATGAGCAGTTCTTC.

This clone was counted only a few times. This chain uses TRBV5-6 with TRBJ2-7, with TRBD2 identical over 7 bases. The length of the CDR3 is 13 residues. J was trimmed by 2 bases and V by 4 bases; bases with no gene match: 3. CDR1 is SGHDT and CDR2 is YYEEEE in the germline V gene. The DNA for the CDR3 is TGTGCCAGCAGCGAAAGCGGGACCTACGAGCAGTACTTC. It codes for CASSESGTYEQYF.

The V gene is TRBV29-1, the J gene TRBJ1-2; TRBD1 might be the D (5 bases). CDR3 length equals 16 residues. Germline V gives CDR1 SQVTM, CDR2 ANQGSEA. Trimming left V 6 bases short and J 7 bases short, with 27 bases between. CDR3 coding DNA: TGCAGCGTGTACGTGGAGGGGAGGGGCGCTTCGGCTGGCTACACCTTC. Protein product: CSVYVEGRGASAGYTF.

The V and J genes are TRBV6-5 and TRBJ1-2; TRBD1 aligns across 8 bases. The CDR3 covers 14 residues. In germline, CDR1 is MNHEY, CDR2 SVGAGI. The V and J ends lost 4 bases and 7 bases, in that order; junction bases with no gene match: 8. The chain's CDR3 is CASSSKTGVGGYTF. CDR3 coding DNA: TGTGCCAGCAGTTCCAAGACAGGGGTCGGTGGCTACACCTTC.

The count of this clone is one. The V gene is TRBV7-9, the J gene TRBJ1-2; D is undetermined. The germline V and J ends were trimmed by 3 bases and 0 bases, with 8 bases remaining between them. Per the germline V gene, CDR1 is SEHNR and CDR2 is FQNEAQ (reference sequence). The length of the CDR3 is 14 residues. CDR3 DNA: TGTGCCAGCAGCTTTGCAGGAGCTAACTATGGCTACACCTTC. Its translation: CASSFAGANYGYTF.

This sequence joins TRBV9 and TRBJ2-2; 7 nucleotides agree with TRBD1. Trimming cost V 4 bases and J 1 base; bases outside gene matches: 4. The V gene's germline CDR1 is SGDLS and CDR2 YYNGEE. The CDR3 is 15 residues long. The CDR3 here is CASSSGQVNTGELFF. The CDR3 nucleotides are TGTGCCAGCAGCTCCGGACAGGTGAACACCGGGGAGCTGTTTTTT.

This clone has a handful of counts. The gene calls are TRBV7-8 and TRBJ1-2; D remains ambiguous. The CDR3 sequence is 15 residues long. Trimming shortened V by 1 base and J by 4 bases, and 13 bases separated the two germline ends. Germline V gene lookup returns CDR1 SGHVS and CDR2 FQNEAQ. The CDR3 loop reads CASSLGTNAVYGYTF. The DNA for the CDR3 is TGTGCCAGCAGCTTAGGAACTAACGCGGTCTATGGCTACACCTTC.

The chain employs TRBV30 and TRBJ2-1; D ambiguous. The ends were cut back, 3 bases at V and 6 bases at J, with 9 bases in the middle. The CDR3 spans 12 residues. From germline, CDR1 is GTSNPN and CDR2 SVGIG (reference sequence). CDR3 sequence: CAWRKQSNEQFF. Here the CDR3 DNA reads TGTGCCTGGAGAAAACAGAGCAATGAGCAGTTCTTC.